The 19 T cell receptor beta chains below were found in one sample sequenced in a study of T cell clones after liver transplantation. The protocol was immunoSEQ multiplex PCR, while the TCRdb copy is restricted to in-frame clones and leaves out a portion. The sample lists 45,000 to 60,000 clones, roughly 80% seen once, with 8% to 9.5% in the top ten. The sequencing used CD4+ T cells from blood, collected before liver transplant. The receptors come from a human donor who received a liver transplant.

CDR3 DNA sequence: TGCGCCAGCAGCCAAGTAGGGCAGTTCTCAGATACGCAGTATTTT. Protein: CASSQVGQFSDTQYF. The chain links TRBV4-3 to TRBJ2-3; D gene uncertain. Germline V CDR1 and CDR2: LGHNA, YSLEER. V was pared by 1 base and J by 4 bases, with 12 bases between. The CDR3 sequence is 15 residues long.

The gene calls are TRBV7-9 and TRBJ1-4; no reliable D call. The CDR3 totals 14 residues. The germline V and J ends were trimmed by 0 bases and 5 bases, with 7 bases remaining between them. Germline V lookup: CDR1 SEHNR, CDR2 FQNEAQ (reference sequence). CDR3 DNA sequence: TGTGCCAGCAGCTTAGCGGGAGGGAATGAAAAACTGTTTTTT. Its translation: CASSLAGGNEKLFF.

The chain uses TRBV11-2 and TRBJ1-1, with TRBD1 as a possible D gene (5 bases). The germline gives CDR1 SGHAT, CDR2 FQNNGV. The CDR3 runs to 11 residues. Trimming left V 5 bases short and J 11 bases short, with 12 bases between. CDR3 nucleotide sequence: TGTGCCAGCAGCCTTGGACAAGGGGCTTTCTTT. Residues: CASSLGQGAFF.

This clone was seen more than once but under ten times. The rearrangement uses TRBV19 and TRBJ1-2; D gene uncertain. The CDR3 totals 13 residues. Trimming took off 8 bases at V and 3 bases at J, with 13 bases between the two ends. Germline V gives CDR1 LNHDA, CDR2 SQIVND (reference sequence). CDR3 protein: CASGKGEYYGYTF. In nucleotides, the CDR3 is TGTGCCAGTGGTAAAGGAGAATACTATGGCTACACCTTC.

The chain has TRBV5-4 and TRBJ1-6; TRBD1 might be the D (5 bases). The V and J ends lost 7 bases and 9 bases respectively, with 17 bases between them. Germline V gene lookup returns CDR1 SGHNT and CDR2 YYREEE (reference sequence). The CDR3 has 14 amino acids. For the CDR3, the DNA is TGTGCCAGCCATCAGGAAGGGGCCCGTTCACCCCTCCACTTT. This codes for CASHQEGARSPLHF. Together with reference TRBV5-4 and TRBJ1-6, the CDR3 gives the full variable domain: ETGVTQSPTHLIKTRGQQVTLRCSSQSGHNTVSWYQQALGQGPQFIFQYYREEENGRGNFPPRFSGLQFPNYSSELNVNALELDDSALYLCASHQEGARSPLHFGNGTRLTVT.

The chain is built from TRBV28 and TRBJ1-4; D is possibly TRBD1 (5 bases). The CDR3 consists of 15 residues. Germline-derived CDR1 and CDR2 are MDHEN and SYDVKM. Trimming cost V 1 base and J 8 bases, with 14 bases left between them. This chain's CDR3 is CASSLSWGVPEKLFF. The CDR3 DNA reads TGTGCCAGCAGTTTATCTTGGGGGGTTCCCGAAAAACTGTTTTTT.

CDR3 nucleotides: TGCAGCGTTGAGGACAGGGGGAATGAGCAGTTCTTC. It translates to CSVEDRGNEQFF. The gene calls are TRBV29-1 and TRBJ2-1; the match to TRBD1 covers 10 bases. The CDR3 length is 12 residues. Trimming took 3 bases from V and 7 from J; bases not matched to a gene: 0. Germline lookup yields CDR1 SQVTM and CDR2 ANQGSEA.

The chain employs TRBV15 and TRBJ2-1; tentatively, D is TRBD2 (6 bases). The CDR3 spans 16 residues. V was pared by 1 base and J by 7 bases, with 17 bases between. Germline V CDR1 and CDR2: LNHNV, YYDKDF (reference sequence). This chain's CDR3 is CATSRATTGVGNEQFF. The CDR3 DNA follows: TGTGCCACCAGCAGAGCGACAACGGGAGTGGGAAATGAGCAGTTCTTC. Combining the CDR3 with reference TRBV15 and TRBJ2-1 gives the whole variable domain DAMVIQNPRYQVTQFGKPVTLSCSQTLNHNVMYWYQQKSSQAPKLLFHYYDKDFNNEADTPDNFQSRRPNTSFCFLDIRSPGLGDTAMYLCATSRATTGVGNEQFFGPGTRLTVL.

By proportion, this clone is medium-sized (0.01 to 0.1%). The V gene is TRBV4-1, the J gene TRBJ1-3; D gene uncertain. The CDR3 runs to 15 residues. Per germline, CDR1 MGHRA and CDR2 YSYEKL. Trimming cost V 4 bases and J 0 bases, with 10 bases left between them. The CDR3 DNA sequence: TGCGCCAGCAGCCGAAGCCGTTCCTCTGGAAACACCATATATTTT. It translates to CASSRSRSSGNTIYF.

Remarks on this clone: Additional DNA sequences in this sample encode the identical CDR3. The chain employs TRBV28 and TRBJ2-2; 7 bases match TRBD1. The germline CDR1 and CDR2 sequences are MDHEN and SYDVKM. With 7 bases clipped from V and 0 bases from J, the junction kept 2 bases outside the gene matches. There are 14 residues in the CDR3. Here the CDR3 reads CASTGTANTGELFF. Written as DNA, the CDR3 is TGTGCCAGCACAGGGACAGCGAACACCGGGGAGCTGTTTTTT.

This clone appeared once. The V gene is TRBV7-6, the J gene TRBJ2-7; maybe TRBD2 (6 bases). Germline CDR1 and CDR2: SGHVS and FNYEAQ. There are 14 residues in the CDR3. The V end lost 1 base, the J end lost 2 bases, and 9 bases lay between the germline ends. The CDR3 is CASSLEAGPYEQYF. In nucleotides, the CDR3 is TGTGCCAGCAGCTTAGAGGCGGGACCCTACGAGCAGTACTTC.

This clone was seen once. The chain is built from TRBV30 and TRBJ2-1; no clear D gene. V gave up 3 bases and J gave up 6 bases, with 15 bases separating them. The CDR3 has 14 amino acids. The germline V gene has CDR1 GTSNPN and CDR2 SVGIG (reference sequence). CDR3 coding DNA: TGTGCCTGGAGGGTGGGTAATATCCCCAATGAGCAGTTCTTC. It encodes CAWRVGNIPNEQFF.

This rearrangement joins TRBV7-2 to TRBJ1-5; D gene ambiguous. Looked up from germline, CDR1 is SGHTA and CDR2 is FQGNSA. V shed 5 bases and J shed 0 bases, with 17 bases lying between them. The CDR3 consists of 17 residues. The CDR3 loop is CASSREGYGASNQPQHF. CDR3 coding DNA: TGTGCCAGCAGCCGCGAAGGGTACGGTGCTAGCAATCAGCCCCAGCATTTT.

This clone was seen once. The chain couples TRBV27 to TRBJ2-7; D is undetermined. V lost 6 bases and J 1 base, leaving 13 bases between the germline ends. CDR1 is MNHEY and CDR2 is SMNVEV in the germline V gene (reference sequence). The CDR3 consists of 14 residues. The CDR3 DNA follows: TGTGCCAGCAGATCCCGGAGCGAATCCTACGAGCAGTACTTC. This sequence encodes CASRSRSESYEQYF.

The chain links TRBV18 to TRBJ2-5, with unresolved D. V shed 2 bases and J shed 5 bases, with 6 bases lying between them. CDR3 length: 12 amino acids. The V gene's germline CDR1 is KGHSH and CDR2 LQKENI. The CDR3 sequence: CASSPSRETQYF. The CDR3 DNA follows: TGTGCCAGCTCACCATCCCGTGAGACCCAGTACTTC.

The chain carries TRBV7-2 and TRBJ1-2; D is undetermined. Germline V gives CDR1 SGHTA, CDR2 FQGNSA. Trimming left V 2 bases short and J 0 bases short, with 7 bases between. The CDR3 runs to 14 residues. As DNA, the CDR3 is TGTGCCAGCAGCTTAACACAATCTAACTATGGCTACACCTTC. Residues: CASSLTQSNYGYTF. Together with reference TRBV7-2 and TRBJ1-2, the CDR3 gives the full variable domain: GAGVSQSPSNKVTEKGKDVELRCDPISGHTALYWYRQSLGQGLEFLIYFQGNSAPDKSGLPSDRFSAERTGGSVSTLTIQRTQQEDSAVYLCASSLTQSNYGYTFGSGTRLTVV.

The chain joins TRBV5-1 to TRBJ1-1, with 7 bases fitting TRBD1. V was pared by 4 bases and J by 1 base, with 4 bases of the junction left unmatched. CDR1 and CDR2 from the germline V gene are SGHRS and YFSETQ. This CDR3 comprises 14 residues. The CDR3 protein is CASSLGQENTEAFF. The CDR3 coding sequence is TGCGCCAGCAGCCTCGGACAGGAGAACACTGAAGCTTTCTTT.

The chain couples TRBV5-4 to TRBJ2-5; D is perhaps TRBD1 (6 bases). CDR1 is SGHNT and CDR2 is YYREEE in the germline V gene (reference sequence). Trimming left V 2 bases short and J 3 bases short, with 11 bases between. The CDR3 is 14 amino acids. This CDR3 reads CASSFSRTEETQYF. The CDR3 nucleotides are TGTGCCAGCAGCTTTAGCAGGACAGAAGAGACCCAGTACTTC.

V is TRBV14 and J is TRBJ2-7, with 13 bases aligning to TRBD2. The V segment lost 5 bases and the J segment 2 bases; nucleotides outside the gene matches: 6. CDR1 is SGHDN and CDR2 is FVKESK in the germline V gene. CDR3 length: 16 amino acids. The CDR3 reads CASSNSGLAGTYEQYF. CDR3 nucleotide sequence: TGTGCCAGCAGCAACTCGGGACTAGCGGGAACCTACGAGCAGTACTTC.